The sequence of this TCR beta chain was determined in a study of T cell responses to AZD1222 COVID-19 vaccine. V dropped 3 bases and J dropped 8; count of bases not matched to a gene: 12. This CDR3 comprises 15 residues. CDR1 is GTSNPN and CDR2 is SVGIG in the germline V gene (reference sequence). Sequenced by immunoSEQ multiplex PCR; TCRdb stores in-frame clones only, minus some. The sample consists of roughly 150,000 clones, roughly 92% of them appearing once. Here the sequenced sample was peripheral blood, taken on day 0 of AZD1222 vaccination. The J gene is TRBJ1-4, the V gene TRBV30; 7 bases line up with TRBD1. The TCR was taken from an adult in good health. The DNA of the CDR3 is TGTGCCTGGAGGGATAACAGGGGATTGCGCGAAAAACTGTTTTTT. Amino acids: CAWRDNRGLREKLFF.